Listed here are 29 T cell receptor beta chains from one sample, sequenced in a study of T cells after yellow fever vaccination. Each CDR3 protein is one row after TCRdb ran MiXCR on the 5' RACE reads. The sample has around 350,000 distinct CDR3 sequences, around 10% seen once. The sequencing here drew on PBMCs, taken on the day of the first yellow fever vaccination. These receptors all stem from a man between 18 and 35 years old who received the YFV17D yellow fever vaccine.

This clonotype was seen at least ten times. This chain links TRBV12-3 or TRBV12-4 with TRBJ2-5; TRBD1 is a possible D gene (5 bases). The germline V and J ends were trimmed by 4 bases and 1 base, with 10 bases remaining between them. CDR3 length: 14 residues. CDR3 amino acids: CASSWERGQETQYF. The CDR3 DNA reads as TGTGCCAGCAGTTGGGAAAGGGGCCAAGAGACCCAGTACTTC.

This clonotype has at least ten counts. CDR3: CASLPPGPLAFF. CDR3 nucleotide sequence: TGTGCCAGCCTCCCTCCGGGACCCTTGGCTTTCTTT. This sequence joins TRBV2 and TRBJ1-1; maybe TRBD1 (5 bases). The CDR3 has 12 amino acids. CDR1 and CDR2 (germline): SNHLY, FYNNEI. V shed 8 bases and J shed 11 bases, with 18 bases lying between them.

The rearrangement links TRBV24-1 to TRBJ1-4; 8 positions match TRBD1. Germline V gene lookup returns CDR1 KGHDR and CDR2 SFDVKD. CDR3 length: 16 amino acids. The junction had 9 bases not matched to a gene; V was cut back by 4 bases and J by 6 bases. CDR3 in amino acids: CATSDSVGTGYEKLFF. The CDR3 DNA sequence: TGTGCCACCAGTGACTCCGTAGGGACAGGATATGAAAAACTGTTTTTT.

This sequence joins TRBV12-5 and TRBJ1-5, with D perhaps matching TRBD1 (6 bases). Trimming took 5 bases from V and 3 from J, leaving 11 bases between them. This CDR3 has 14 amino acids. The germline CDR1 and CDR2 sequences are LGHNT and FRNRAP. The chain's CDR3 is CASGAGTPNQPQHF. The CDR3 DNA is TGTGCTAGTGGTGCCGGGACACCCAATCAGCCCCAGCATTTT.

The chain joins TRBV6-1 to TRBJ1-6; no firm D call. V lost 7 bases to trimming and J lost 6 bases, with 16 bases between them. The CDR3 contains 15 residues. Germline V gives CDR1 MNHNS, CDR2 SASEGT. The chain's CDR3 is CASTTTPDFNSPLHF. CDR3 sequence (DNA): TGTGCCAGCACGACTACCCCCGATTTTAATTCACCCCTCCACTTT.

This clonotype was observed a few times. This rearrangement joins TRBV11-2 to TRBJ2-1; no definite D call. Germline loops: CDR1 SGHAT, CDR2 FQNNGV. Trimming shortened V by 3 bases and J by 1 base, and 16 bases separated the two germline ends. CDR3 length equals 17 residues. This CDR3 is CASSFRPSSVSYNEQFF. The CDR3 coding sequence is TGTGCCAGCAGCTTCCGACCTTCGAGCGTGTCCTACAATGAGCAGTTCTTC.

Ten or more counts support this clonotype. V gene TRBV12-3 or TRBV12-4 combines with J gene TRBJ1-4; D possibly corresponds to TRBD1 (5 bases). Between the trimmed V and J ends, which lost 7 bases and 11 bases, there was a span of 23 bases. This CDR3 has 15 residues. The CDR3: CASNDSRDPSQKLFF. The DNA of the CDR3 is TGTGCCAGCAATGATTCCCGGGACCCATCACAGAAACTGTTTTTT.

This clonotype was picked up a small number of times. The V call is TRBV20-1, the J call TRBJ2-5, with 8 bases identical to TRBD1. The CDR3 is 14 amino acids. In germline, CDR1 is DFQATT, CDR2 SNEGSKA (reference sequence). V shed 4 bases and J 4 bases; nucleotides not matched to a gene: 8. In nucleotides, the CDR3 is TGCAGTGCTACGAAAGGGACAGGAGTAGAGACCCAGTACTTC. It translates to CSATKGTGVETQYF.

This rearrangement joins TRBV3-1 to TRBJ2-2; 7 nucleotides match TRBD1. CDR1 LGHDT and CDR2 YNNKEL come from the germline V gene (reference sequence). Trimming removed 8 bases from V and 3 bases from J; junction bases left unmatched: 6. The CDR3 has 14 residues. The CDR3 spells CASAQGEHTGELFF. The CDR3 region has the DNA TGTGCCAGCGCGCAGGGGGAGCACACCGGGGAGCTGTTTTTT.

This clonotype has a handful of counts. The V gene is TRBV4-1, the J gene TRBJ2-7; no clear D gene. V was clipped by 0 bases and J by 3 bases, with 12 bases between them. The CDR3 has 15 amino acids. Looked up from germline, CDR1 is MGHRA and CDR2 is YSYEKL. CDR3 nucleotides: TGCGCCAGCAGCCAAGATCGTCAGGCCGTCTACGAGCAGTACGTC. Translation gives CASSQDRQAVYEQYV.

The chain employs TRBV20-1 and TRBJ1-4; D is unclear. V was clipped by 0 bases and J by 8 bases, with 10 bases between them. The germline gives CDR1 DFQATT, CDR2 SNEGSKA (reference sequence). The CDR3 loop spans 13 amino acids. CDR3 amino acids: CSARDGWEEKLFF. The CDR3 DNA reads TGCAGTGCTAGAGATGGCTGGGAAGAAAAACTGTTTTTT.

The rearrangement joins TRBV4-1 to TRBJ2-7; D is unresolved. V lost 0 bases to trimming and J lost 3 bases, with 12 bases between them. In germline, CDR1 is MGHRA, CDR2 YSYEKL. The CDR3 has 15 residues. CDR3 sequence reads: CASSQEWAQDYEQYV. CDR3 bases: TGCGCCAGCAGCCAAGAGTGGGCCCAGGACTACGAGCAGTACGTC.

In this sample, this clonotype turned up once. The rearrangement links TRBV4-2 to TRBJ2-7; 9 bases fit TRBD2. This CDR3 region has 14 residues. The trim removed 1 base at V and 5 bases at J, leaving 3 bases unmatched. Per germline, CDR1 LGHNA and CDR2 YNFKEQ. This CDR3 is CASSQVSGGNEQYV. As DNA, the CDR3 is TGTGCCAGCAGCCAAGTAAGCGGGGGGAACGAGCAGTACGTC.

The chain employs TRBV20-1 and TRBJ1-2; perhaps TRBD1 as D (5 bases). CDR1 is DFQATT, CDR2 SNEGSKA, per germline (reference sequence). Trimming removed 7 bases from V and 7 bases from J, with 7 bases in between. This CDR3 is built from 9 residues. For the CDR3, the DNA is TGCAGTGTTGGGGGTGGCTACACCTTC. It is translated as CSVGGGYTF.

This clonotype has a handful of counts. This chain connects TRBV4-3 to TRBJ1-1; D call uncertain. Trimming pared 0 bases from V and 4 bases from J, leaving 15 bases between. The CDR3 runs 16 residues. CDR1 and CDR2 from the germline V gene are LGHNA and YSLEER. The CDR3 here is CASSQDVLIESTEAFF. CDR3 nucleotide sequence: TGCGCCAGCAGCCAAGATGTGCTCATCGAGAGCACTGAAGCTTTCTTT.

This sequence joins TRBV7-2 and TRBJ1-2, with D possibly being TRBD1 (5 bases). The V end was cut by 0 bases, the J end by 4 bases, with 12 bases between. The V gene's germline CDR1 is SGHTA and CDR2 FQGNSA. The CDR3 has 15 amino acids. The CDR3 DNA follows: TGTGCCAGCAGCTTAGCGCGGAGACAGTCCTATGGCTACACCTTC. This translates into CASSLARRQSYGYTF.

This clonotype was observed a handful of times. The rearrangement uses TRBV6-5 and TRBJ2-7, with unresolved D. The CDR3 totals 12 residues. The V gene lost 6 bases and the J gene lost 4 bases, with 10 bases spanning the gap. Germline CDR1 MNHEY, CDR2 SVGAGI. The CDR3 loop is CASSPNLYEQYV. The CDR3 DNA sequence: TGTGCCAGCAGCCCAAACCTTTACGAGCAGTACGTC.

This clonotype turned up a few times. The genes are TRBV28 and TRBJ2-7, with D unresolved. Germline-derived CDR1 and CDR2 are MDHEN and SYDVKM. The V and J ends lost 3 bases and 5 bases respectively, with 5 bases between them. This CDR3 has 11 residues. The CDR3 bases are TGTGCCAGCAGTTTCCGAGACGAGCAGTACGTC. Translation: CASSFRDEQYV.

The chain joins TRBV15 to TRBJ2-5; no clear D. V was pared by 0 bases and J by 5 bases, with 7 bases between. The CDR3 is 13 residues long. Germline assignment: CDR1 LNHNV and CDR2 YYDKDF (reference sequence). Written as DNA, the CDR3 is TGTGCCACCAGCAGAGACTTTAGGGAGACCCAGTACTTC. Amino acid sequence: CATSRDFRETQYF.

This chain connects TRBV2 to TRBJ2-3; TRBD2 aligns across 9 bases. Trimming at V came to 4 bases and at J to 4 bases, leaving 3 bases not matched to a gene. This CDR3 contains 14 residues. The germline CDR1 and CDR2 sequences are SNHLY and FYNNEI. CDR3 sequence reads: CASSGASGADTQYF. The CDR3 nucleotides read TGTGCCAGCAGTGGGGCTAGCGGGGCAGATACGCAGTATTTT. Looking up the rest from reference TRBV2 and TRBJ2-3 gives the full variable domain: EPEVTQTPSHQVTQMGQEVILRCVPISNHLYFYWYRQILGQKVEFLVSFYNNEISEKSEIFDDQFSVERPDGSNFTLKIRSTKLEDSAMYFCASSGASGADTQYFGPGTRLTVL.

This clonotype occurred a few times. V usage is TRBV6-1 and J usage is TRBJ2-5; maybe TRBD2 (5 bases). Trimming took 8 bases from V and 5 from J, leaving 21 bases between them. Germline values: CDR1 MNHNS, CDR2 SASEGT. The CDR3 is 15 amino acids. The CDR3 spells CASLSRGLPYETQYF. DNA of the CDR3: TGTGCCAGCCTATCCAGAGGGCTCCCATACGAGACCCAGTACTTC.

The J gene is TRBJ2-5, the V gene TRBV5-1; TRBD2 is a possible D gene (5 bases). The V end was cut by 4 bases, the J end by 1 base, with 14 bases between. The CDR3 runs 15 residues. Germline CDR1 reads SGHRS; CDR2 reads YFSETQ. As DNA, the CDR3 is TGCGCCAGCAGCCCGGACCCGGGGTCCCAAGAGACCCAGTACTTC. This gives the protein CASSPDPGSQETQYF.

V usage is TRBV7-2 and J usage is TRBJ1-4, with D uncertain. V dropped 3 bases and J dropped 10 bases, with 9 bases sitting between them. The CDR3 runs to 12 residues. Germline assignment: CDR1 SGHTA and CDR2 FQGNSA. The CDR3 bases are TGTGCCAGCAGCTTCCGTTCTGGAAAACTGTTTTTT. This encodes CASSFRSGKLFF.

The CDR3 DNA follows: TGTGCCAGCAGCTTATACGGGGTAGTCGGCGAGCAGTACTTC. It translates to CASSLYGVVGEQYF. This chain uses TRBV7-2 with TRBJ2-7; the D gene is possibly TRBD2 (5 bases). Trimming pared 2 bases from V and 6 bases from J, leaving 14 bases between. Germline CDR1 SGHTA, CDR2 FQGNSA. The CDR3 totals 14 residues.

This clonotype has only a few counts. The chain couples TRBV5-4 to TRBJ1-2; D is unclear. This CDR3 is built from 14 residues. The V end lost 1 base, the J end lost 5 bases, and 12 bases lay between the germline ends. From germline, CDR1 is SGHNT and CDR2 YYREEE (reference sequence). The CDR3 nucleotides read TGTGCCAGCAGCTTGTCGGGCGTTTGGTATGGCTACACCTTC. Protein sequence: CASSLSGVWYGYTF.

The chain combines TRBV7-3 with TRBJ2-7, with D maybe TRBD1 (6 bases). The CDR3 contains 15 residues. Between the trimmed V and J ends, which lost 0 bases and 5 bases, there was a span of 14 bases. The V gene's germline CDR1 is SGHTA and CDR2 FQGTGA. The CDR3: CASSLTGAPPNEQYF. The CDR3 DNA sequence: TGTGCCAGCAGCTTAACGGGGGCCCCTCCTAACGAGCAGTACTTC.

Only a few counts were recorded for this clonotype. V usage is TRBV20-1 and J usage is TRBJ2-7; TRBD1 or TRBD2 may be the D gene (5 bases each). Germline lookup yields CDR1 DFQATT and CDR2 SNEGSKA (reference sequence). The CDR3 is 15 residues long. The V gene lost 5 bases and the J gene lost 3 bases, with 20 bases spanning the gap. Written as DNA, the CDR3 is TGCAGTGCTCACCCGAGGGGTGGAGGCCTCTACGAGCAGTACTTC. Protein: CSAHPRGGGLYEQYF.

This clonotype was observed a handful of times. This chain uses TRBV10-3 with TRBJ2-1; D may be TRBD2 (6 bases). V gave up 7 bases and J gave up 3 bases, with 16 bases separating them. The germline V gene has CDR1 ENHRY and CDR2 SYGVKD. The CDR3 spans 15 residues. CDR3 sequence reads: CAIILRGRFYNEQFF. The CDR3 nucleotides read TGTGCCATCATCCTACGGGGGAGATTCTACAATGAGCAGTTCTTC.

The chain is built from TRBV18 and TRBJ1-2, with D possibly being TRBD1 (5 bases). The V gene's germline CDR1 is KGHSH and CDR2 LQKENI. The V end lost 6 bases, the J end lost 2 bases, and 22 bases lay between the germline ends. CDR3 size: 17 residues. The CDR3 reads CASSPELDRIWNYGYTF. Written as DNA, the CDR3 is TGTGCCAGCTCTCCAGAACTAGACAGAATCTGGAACTATGGCTACACCTTC.